The 27 T cell receptor beta chains presented below share a single source sample, sequenced in a study of T cell repertoires in cytomegalovirus infection. Using its own MiXCR run on the reads, TCRdb lists one record per CDR3 protein. The sample lists 80,000 or so distinct CDR3 sequences; more than 20% were seen once. Their target antigens are unknown. The sample consisted of CD8+ T cells from cultured PBMCs, taken from culture after CMV antigen stimulation. The receptor set was obtained from a human donor in good health (CMV status not recorded). Some clones in this sample may be carry-over from other donors' samples.

The V gene is TRBV19, the J gene TRBJ1-3; D is uncertain. CDR1 and CDR2 (germline): LNHDA, SQIVND (reference sequence). The CDR3 consists of 13 residues. Trimming removed 4 bases from V and 7 bases from J, with 11 bases in between. CDR3 coding DNA: TGTGCCAGTAGTACCCCTTTCAGGAACACCATATATTTT. Its protein product is CASSTPFRNTIYF.

This clonotype was picked up one time. The chain couples TRBV2 to TRBJ1-5; no clear D. CDR3 length: 13 residues. The V and J ends lost 2 bases and 6 bases respectively, with 8 bases between them. Looked up from germline, CDR1 is SNHLY and CDR2 is FYNNEI. The chain's CDR3 is CASSEWSPQPQHF. The CDR3 DNA reads TGTGCCAGCAGTGAATGGTCCCCTCAGCCCCAGCATTTT.

The V gene is TRBV5-4, the J gene TRBJ2-3; 9 bases are shared with TRBD2. Germline V gene sequence: CDR1 SGHNT, CDR2 YYREEE (reference sequence). The CDR3 is made up of 16 amino acids. V was pared by 1 base and J by 6 bases, with 9 bases of the junction left unmatched. The CDR3 bases are TGTGCCAGCAGCTTGTGGCGGGAGGGCCCCTCGGATACGCAGTATTTT. This sequence encodes CASSLWREGPSDTQYF.

V and J are TRBV15 and TRBJ2-2; a weak D match, TRBD1 (6 bases). The CDR3 totals 15 residues. V was trimmed by 0 bases and J by 7 bases, leaving 12 bases between them. In germline, CDR1 is LNHNV, CDR2 YYDKDF (reference sequence). Here the CDR3 reads CATSRDPGENGELFF. The CDR3 DNA follows: TGTGCCACCAGCAGAGATCCAGGGGAGAACGGGGAGCTGTTTTTT. Looking up the rest from reference TRBV15 and TRBJ2-2 gives the full variable domain: DAMVIQNPRYQVTQFGKPVTLSCSQTLNHNVMYWYQQKSSQAPKLLFHYYDKDFNNEADTPDNFQSRRPNTSFCFLDIRSPGLGDTAMYLCATSRDPGENGELFFGEGSRLTVL.

The chain employs TRBV30 and TRBJ2-7, with 7 bases aligning to TRBD1. The length of the CDR3 is 13 residues. V lost 2 bases and J lost 3; bases outside the gene matches: 4. Germline CDR1 GTSNPN, CDR2 SVGIG (reference sequence). CDR3: CAWSPGTDYEQYF. Here the CDR3 DNA reads TGTGCCTGGAGTCCCGGGACAGACTACGAGCAGTACTTC.

The chain carries TRBV7-9 and TRBJ1-5; D call uncertain. The germline gives CDR1 SEHNR, CDR2 FQNEAQ (reference sequence). The CDR3 sequence is 12 residues long. V was clipped by 5 bases and J by 4 bases, with 6 bases between them. The CDR3 sequence: CASSPSNQPQHF. The DNA for the CDR3 is TGTGCCAGCAGCCCTTCTAATCAGCCCCAGCATTTT.

The J gene is TRBJ2-3, the V gene TRBV9; TRBD2 is a possible D gene (6 bases). The CDR3 covers 15 residues. CDR1 and CDR2 (germline): SGDLS, YYNGEE. V was shortened by 6 bases and J by 4 bases, with 18 bases between the two germline ends. DNA for the CDR3: TGTGCCAGCACCCCAGGAGGGGAGATTGCAGATACGCAGTATTTT. Its translation is CASTPGGEIADTQYF. Together with reference TRBV9 and TRBJ2-3, the CDR3 gives the full variable domain: DSGVTQTPKHLITATGQRVTLRCSPRSGDLSVYWYQQSLDQGLQFLIQYYNGEERAKGNILERFSAQQFPDLHSELNLSSLELGDSALYFCASTPGGEIADTQYFGPGTRLTVL.

This clonotype has a handful of counts. V gene TRBV18 combines with J gene TRBJ1-4; maybe TRBD1 (5 bases). The length of the CDR3 is 15 residues. With 4 bases removed from V and 0 bases from J, the gap between germline ends came to 9 bases. CDR1 is KGHSH, CDR2 LQKENI, per germline. CDR3 amino acids: CASSRDGTTNEKLFF. The CDR3 DNA is TGTGCCAGCTCACGGGACGGAACAACTAATGAAAAACTGTTTTTT.

This clonotype was observed at least ten times. The rearrangement links TRBV7-8 to TRBJ1-1, with a weak D call TRBD1 (5 bases). This CDR3 region has 14 residues. The V gene lost 4 bases and the J gene lost 6 bases, with 15 bases spanning the gap. The V gene's germline CDR1 is SGHVS and CDR2 FQNEAQ. CDR3 sequence (DNA): TGTGCCAGCAGCTCAAGACAGAGTTCCGCTGAAGCTTTCTTT. This translates into CASSSRQSSAEAFF.

In this sample, this clonotype turned up a few times. The chain links TRBV19 to TRBJ1-6, with 10 nucleotides matching TRBD1. Germline V CDR1 and CDR2: LNHDA, SQIVND (reference sequence). Trimming at V came to 3 bases and at J to 9 bases, leaving 5 bases not matched to a gene. The CDR3 is 15 amino acids. CDR3 nucleotide sequence: TGTGCCAGTAGTATCGGGGACAGGGGTGTTTCACCCCTCCACTTT. Amino acids: CASSIGDRGVSPLHF.

This clonotype was found many times. The gene calls are TRBV4-2 and TRBJ1-2; TRBD1 matches at 7 bases. The ends lost 1 base at V and 3 bases at J; junction bases unmatched: 8. This CDR3 contains 16 residues. The V gene's germline CDR1 is LGHNA and CDR2 YNFKEQ. CDR3: CASSQGHDRDHYGYTF. The CDR3 bases are TGTGCCAGCAGCCAAGGCCACGACAGGGATCACTATGGCTACACCTTC.

The chain joins TRBV6-1 to TRBJ2-1; 9 positions agree with TRBD1. Germline V lookup: CDR1 MNHNS, CDR2 SASEGT. The CDR3 length is 15 residues. V gave up 7 bases and J gave up 6 bases; unmatched junction bases: 10. CDR3 region: CASILPGQGINEQFF. The CDR3 region has the DNA TGTGCCAGCATCCTGCCGGGACAGGGCATCAATGAGCAGTTCTTC.

The chain recombines TRBV12-3 or TRBV12-4 with TRBJ1-2; 10 bases match TRBD1. The V segment lost 4 bases and the J segment 7 bases; nucleotides outside the gene matches: 9. The CDR3 covers 15 residues. The CDR3 DNA sequence: TGTGCCAGCAGTTCCATACTGGGACAGGGGCCTGGCTACACCTTC. Translation: CASSSILGQGPGYTF.

This clonotype was seen many times. V and J are TRBV28 and TRBJ2-2; the D gene is possibly TRBD1 (6 bases). The length of the CDR3 is 14 residues. From germline, CDR1 is MDHEN and CDR2 SYDVKM. Trimming left V 7 bases short and J 1 base short, with 10 bases between. The CDR3 nucleotides are TGTGCCAGCATCGGGACACGGAACACCGGGGAGCTGTTTTTT. This sequence encodes CASIGTRNTGELFF.

CDR3 sequence reads: CASITGTGFRDQETQYF. In DNA, the CDR3 is TGTGCCAGCATTACCGGGACAGGGTTTAGGGACCAAGAGACCCAGTACTTC. J is TRBJ2-5 and V is TRBV6-5, with 9 positions matching TRBD1. Germline CDR1 and CDR2: MNHEY and SVGAGI. V dropped 7 bases and J dropped 0; count of bases not matched to a gene: 12. The CDR3 contains 17 residues.

The rearrangement joins TRBV20-1 to TRBJ2-3; TRBD2 is a possible D gene (6 bases). This CDR3 is built from 15 residues. Germline loops: CDR1 DFQATT, CDR2 SNEGSKA (reference sequence). The ends were cut back, 4 bases at V and 2 bases at J, with 16 bases in the middle. The CDR3 DNA is TGCAGTGCTACCGACCTAGGAGGGAACACAGATACGCAGTATTTT. This sequence encodes CSATDLGGNTDTQYF.

The chain joins TRBV6-6 to TRBJ2-2; weak D call: TRBD2 (5 bases). The germline gives CDR1 MNHNY, CDR2 SVGAGI (reference sequence). CDR3 length: 13 amino acids. Trimming took off 10 bases at V and 3 bases at J, with 12 bases between the two ends. CDR3 sequence: CATHLEDTGELFF. The CDR3 DNA reads TGTGCCACCCACCTGGAGGACACCGGGGAGCTGTTTTTT.

Many counts were recorded for this clonotype. The chain joins TRBV7-9 to TRBJ1-6; D uncertain. CDR1 is SEHNR and CDR2 is FQNEAQ in the germline V gene (reference sequence). The CDR3 contains 15 residues. V lost 4 bases and J lost 7, with 14 bases in between. The CDR3 is CASSSMVQRNSPLHF. CDR3 nucleotides: TGTGCCAGCAGCTCCATGGTACAGAGAAATTCACCCCTCCACTTT.

This clonotype was seen only a few times. This chain uses TRBV20-1 with TRBJ2-5; 7 bases line up with TRBD2. V lost 6 bases and J lost 6; bases outside the gene matches: 13. The CDR3 length is 14 residues. Germline-derived CDR1 and CDR2 are DFQATT and SNEGSKA (reference sequence). Here the CDR3 reads CSAAYGGSGKTQYF. Here the CDR3 DNA reads TGCAGTGCCGCTTACGGGGGGAGCGGAAAGACCCAGTACTTC.

The chain joins TRBV6-1 to TRBJ2-4, with 8 bases lining up with TRBD2. V shed 8 bases and J 6 bases; nucleotides not matched to a gene: 15. Germline-derived CDR1 and CDR2 are MNHNS and SASEGT. CDR3 length: 16 amino acids. CDR3 sequence reads: CASDRGASGGGNIQYF. The CDR3 bases are TGTGCCAGCGACCGTGGTGCCTCGGGGGGGGGAAACATTCAGTACTTC.

The chain carries TRBV19 and TRBJ2-7, with D perhaps TRBD1 (6 bases). CDR3 size: 15 residues. The germline CDR1 and CDR2 sequences are LNHDA and SQIVND (reference sequence). Trimming took 4 bases from V and 9 from J, leaving 22 bases between them. CDR3 sequence: CASSTTGTLDIVQYF. In nucleotides, the CDR3 is TGTGCCAGTAGTACGACAGGTACCCTTGATATCGTGCAGTACTTC. The full variable domain, in which reference TRBV19 and TRBJ2-7 provide the parts outside the CDR3, is DGGITQSPKYLFRKEGQNVTLSCEQNLNHDAMYWYRQDPGQGLRLIYYSQIVNDFQKGDIAEGYSVSREKKESFPLTVTSAQKNPTAFYLCASSTTGTLDIVQYFGPGTRLTVT.

This chain links TRBV4-1 with TRBJ1-2; 7 nucleotides align to TRBD1. V lost 0 bases and J lost 7; bases outside the gene matches: 11. Germline CDR1 MGHRA, CDR2 YSYEKL. This CDR3 is built from 16 residues. As DNA, the CDR3 is TGCGCCAGCAGCCAAGATATTGCAGGGGGTCACGGTGGCTACACCTTC. Protein product: CASSQDIAGGHGGYTF.

This clonotype was recorded at least ten times. The rearrangement joins TRBV28 to TRBJ1-1, with unresolved D. This CDR3 is 13 amino acids long. The germline V and J ends were trimmed by 6 bases and 0 bases, with 8 bases remaining between them. Germline-derived CDR1 and CDR2 are MDHEN and SYDVKM. CDR3 sequence (DNA): TGTGCCAGCAGCTGGGGAGTGAACACTGAAGCTTTCTTT. This sequence encodes CASSWGVNTEAFF.

About this clonotype: A much larger clone differs by one base, so this may be a read error. The rearrangement uses TRBV4-3 and TRBJ2-7; maybe TRBD2 (5 bases). The CDR3 is made up of 15 amino acids. Trimming stripped 0 bases from V and 6 bases from J, with 15 bases between. Germline V CDR1 and CDR2: LGHNA, YSLEER. CDR3: CASSQEGLEDCEQYF. As DNA, the CDR3 is TGCGCCAGCAGCCAAGAGGGTTTGGAGGATTGCGAGCAGTACTTC.

There are many counts of this clonotype. The V call is TRBV7-9, the J call TRBJ2-1, with 12 bases aligning to TRBD1. Unmatched junction bases numbered 4, after V lost 2 bases and J lost 8 bases. This CDR3 is 15 amino acids long. CDR1 SEHNR and CDR2 FQNEAQ come from the germline V gene (reference sequence). The CDR3 protein is CASSLRDRGLDEQFF. CDR3 sequence (DNA): TGTGCCAGCAGCTTAAGGGACAGGGGGCTCGATGAGCAGTTCTTC.

This clonotype came up a few times. The genes are TRBV19 and TRBJ1-6, with TRBD1 matching over 9 bases. Germline lookup yields CDR1 LNHDA and CDR2 SQIVND (reference sequence). Losses at the gene ends were 8 bases for V and 8 bases for J; bases not matched to a gene: 7. The CDR3 has 14 residues. The CDR3 loop reads CASYSGQGYSPLHF. In DNA, the CDR3 is TGTGCCAGTTACTCGGGACAGGGATATTCACCCCTCCACTTT.

This clonotype was counted only a few times. The chain uses TRBV20-1 and TRBJ2-3, with no clear D. V was trimmed by 5 bases and J by 2 bases, leaving 11 bases between them. This CDR3 region has 13 residues. Germline-derived CDR1 and CDR2 are DFQATT and SNEGSKA (reference sequence). CDR3 amino acids: CSADDLNTDTQYF. In DNA, the CDR3 is TGCAGTGCTGATGACCTAAACACAGATACGCAGTATTTT.